This section outlines one T cell receptor beta chain sequence together with its context. Individuals with ophthalmopathy presented a Clinical Activity Score of at least 3, a NOSPECS grade of at least 4 and a duration under 3 months. Those patients with uncontrolled infection, other autoimmune disease, pregnancy or lactation were excluded. Thyroid ultrasound and orbital computed tomography, with clinical symptoms and serum thyroxine and TRAb, informed diagnoses. Amplification of TCR beta CDR3 regions used RNA as the template. HTBI primers were the set used in a first-round RT-PCR of the TCR CDR3. TCRdb reprocessed the multiplex PCR reads with MiXCR, giving one entry per CDR3 protein. This sample has 250,000 to 300,000 distinct CDR3 sequences, with roughly 20% found just once. The CDR3 contains 13 residues. Germline CDR1 MDHEN, CDR2 SYDVKM. V lost 7 bases and J lost 7; bases outside the gene matches: 4.

The data stem from a study of T cells in Graves' hyperthyroidism and ophthalmopathy. Study-wide context: Upon initial diagnosis and before any treatment, peripheral blood was collected.

The sample taken for sequencing was blood. The chain combines TRBV28 with TRBJ1-6; 7 bases match TRBD1. This sequence originates from a man between 45 and 60 years old with Graves' ophthalmopathy. The CDR3 protein is CASKYRGNSPLHF. The CDR3 DNA follows: TGTGCCAGCAAGTACAGGGGCAATTCACCCCTCCACTTT.